The clone carrying this T cell receptor beta chain was observed at least ten times. In germline, CDR1 is SQVTM, CDR2 ANQGSEA. The CDR3 loop spans 14 amino acids. V was shortened by 4 bases and J by 0 bases, with 9 bases between the two germline ends. In the study's own analysis: The authors estimated nucleated cell counts from reference gene primer amplification. The repertoire was sequenced with immunoSEQ multiplex PCR; TCRdb's copy has only in-frame clones and lacks some. That table supplies the V and J calls and clone size; D and trimming were determined from the DNA. The table includes around 190,000 clones, 75% to 85% detected once. The data derive from a study of blood T cell repertoires in COVID-19. Study context: Nucleic acid was either cDNA or gDNA, and it came from T cells, B-cell-depleted T cells, or PBMCs.

V is TRBV29-1 and J is TRBJ1-4, with D possibly TRBD1 on 6 matching bases. The specimen was PBMCs or T cells enriched from blood (not recorded which). This receptor was obtained from a man in his forties or fifties who had recovered from COVID-19. The CDR3 is CSVAGTSTNEKLFF. In nucleotides, the CDR3 is TGCAGCGTTGCCGGGACATCAACTAATGAAAAACTGTTTTTT.